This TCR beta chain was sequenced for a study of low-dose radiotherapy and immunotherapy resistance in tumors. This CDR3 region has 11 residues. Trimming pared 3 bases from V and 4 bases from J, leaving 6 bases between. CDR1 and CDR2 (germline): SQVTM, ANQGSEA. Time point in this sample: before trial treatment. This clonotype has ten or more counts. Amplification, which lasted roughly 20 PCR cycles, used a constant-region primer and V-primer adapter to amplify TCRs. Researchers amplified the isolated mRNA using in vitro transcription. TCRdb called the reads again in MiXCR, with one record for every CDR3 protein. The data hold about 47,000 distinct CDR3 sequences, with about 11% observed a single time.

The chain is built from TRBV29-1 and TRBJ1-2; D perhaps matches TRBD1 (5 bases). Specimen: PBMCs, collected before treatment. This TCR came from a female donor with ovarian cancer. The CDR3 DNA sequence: TGCAGCGTTGACAGGGCCTATGGCTACACCTTC. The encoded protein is CSVDRAYGYTF.